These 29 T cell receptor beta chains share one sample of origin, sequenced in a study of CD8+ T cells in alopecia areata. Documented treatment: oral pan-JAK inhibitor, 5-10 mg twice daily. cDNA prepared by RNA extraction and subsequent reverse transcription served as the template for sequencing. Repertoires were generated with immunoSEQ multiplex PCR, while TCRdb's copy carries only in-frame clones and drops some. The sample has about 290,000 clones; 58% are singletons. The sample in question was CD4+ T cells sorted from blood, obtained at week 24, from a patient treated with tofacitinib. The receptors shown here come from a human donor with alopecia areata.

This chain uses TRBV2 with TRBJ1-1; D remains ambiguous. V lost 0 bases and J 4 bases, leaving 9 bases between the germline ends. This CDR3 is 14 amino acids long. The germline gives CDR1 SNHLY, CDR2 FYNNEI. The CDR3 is CASSEALRATEAFF. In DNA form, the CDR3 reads TGTGCCAGCAGTGAAGCGCTTCGGGCCACTGAAGCTTTCTTT.

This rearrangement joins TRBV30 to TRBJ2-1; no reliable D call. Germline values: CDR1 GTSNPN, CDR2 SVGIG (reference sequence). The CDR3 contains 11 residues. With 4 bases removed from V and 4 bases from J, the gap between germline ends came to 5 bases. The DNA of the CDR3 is TGTGCCTGGAAGGGTTACAATGAGCAGTTCTTC. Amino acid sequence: CAWKGYNEQFF.

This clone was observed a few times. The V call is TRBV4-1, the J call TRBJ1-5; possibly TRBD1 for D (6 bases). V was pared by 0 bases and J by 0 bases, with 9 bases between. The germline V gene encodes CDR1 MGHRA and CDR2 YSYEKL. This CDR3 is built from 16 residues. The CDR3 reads CASSQEGGFSNQPQHF. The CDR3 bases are TGCGCCAGCAGCCAAGAGGGGGGCTTTAGCAATCAGCCCCAGCATTTT.

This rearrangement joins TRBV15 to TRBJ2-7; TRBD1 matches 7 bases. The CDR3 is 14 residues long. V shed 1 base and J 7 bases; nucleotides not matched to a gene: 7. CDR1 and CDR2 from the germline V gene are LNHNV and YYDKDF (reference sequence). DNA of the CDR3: TGTGCCACCAGCAGAGCACACGCAGGGGGAGAGCAGTACTTC. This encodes CATSRAHAGGEQYF.

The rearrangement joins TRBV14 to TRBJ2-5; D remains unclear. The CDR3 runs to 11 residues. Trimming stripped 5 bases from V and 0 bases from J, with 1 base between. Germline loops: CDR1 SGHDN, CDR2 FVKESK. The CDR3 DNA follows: TGTGCCAGCAGCTACCAAGAGACCCAGTACTTC. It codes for CASSYQETQYF.

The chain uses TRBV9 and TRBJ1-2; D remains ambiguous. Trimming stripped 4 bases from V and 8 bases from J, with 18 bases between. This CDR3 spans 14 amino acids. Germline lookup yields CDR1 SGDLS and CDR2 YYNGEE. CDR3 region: CASSPRAPSRGYTF. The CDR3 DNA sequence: TGTGCCAGCAGCCCCCGGGCCCCTTCGAGGGGCTACACCTTC. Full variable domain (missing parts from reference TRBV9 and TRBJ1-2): DSGVTQTPKHLITATGQRVTLRCSPRSGDLSVYWYQQSLDQGLQFLIQYYNGEERAKGNILERFSAQQFPDLHSELNLSSLELGDSALYFCASSPRAPSRGYTFGSGTRLTVV.

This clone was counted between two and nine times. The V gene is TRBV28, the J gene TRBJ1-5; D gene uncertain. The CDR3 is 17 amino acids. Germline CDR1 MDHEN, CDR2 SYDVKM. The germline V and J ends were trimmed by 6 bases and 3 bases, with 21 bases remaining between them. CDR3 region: CASRRVTAIAFNQPQHF. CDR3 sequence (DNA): TGTGCCAGCAGGAGAGTAACAGCTATAGCCTTCAATCAGCCCCAGCATTTT. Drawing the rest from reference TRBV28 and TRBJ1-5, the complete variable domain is DVKVTQSSRYLVKRTGEKVFLECVQDMDHENMFWYRQDPGLGLRLIYFSYDVKMKEKGDIPEGYSVSREKKERFSLILESASTNQTSMYLCASRRVTAIAFNQPQHFGDGTRLSIL.

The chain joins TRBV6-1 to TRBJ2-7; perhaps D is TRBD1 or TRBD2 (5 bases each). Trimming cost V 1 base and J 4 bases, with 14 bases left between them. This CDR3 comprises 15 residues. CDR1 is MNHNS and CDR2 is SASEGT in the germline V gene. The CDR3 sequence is CASSEVGTGLYEQYF. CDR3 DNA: TGTGCCAGCAGTGAAGTAGGGACGGGATTGTACGAGCAGTACTTC.

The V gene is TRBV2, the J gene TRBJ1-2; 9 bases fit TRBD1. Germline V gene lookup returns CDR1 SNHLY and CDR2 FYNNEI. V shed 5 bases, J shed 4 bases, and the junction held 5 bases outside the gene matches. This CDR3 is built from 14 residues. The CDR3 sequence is CASSSTGGSYGYTF. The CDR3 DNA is TGTGCCAGCAGTTCGACAGGGGGGAGCTATGGCTACACCTTC.

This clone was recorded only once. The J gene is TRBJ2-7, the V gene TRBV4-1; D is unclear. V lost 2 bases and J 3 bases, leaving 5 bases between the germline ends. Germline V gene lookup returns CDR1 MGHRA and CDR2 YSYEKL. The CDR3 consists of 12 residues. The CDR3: CASSQLGYEQYF. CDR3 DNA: TGCGCCAGCAGCCAACTAGGCTACGAGCAGTACTTC.

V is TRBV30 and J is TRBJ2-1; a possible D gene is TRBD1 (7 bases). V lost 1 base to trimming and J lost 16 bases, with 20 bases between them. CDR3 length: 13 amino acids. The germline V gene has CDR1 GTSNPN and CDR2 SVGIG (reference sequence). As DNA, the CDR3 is TGTGCCTGGAGTGGGAGGGACAGTCTGACGGGCTTCTTC. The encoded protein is CAWSGRDSLTGFF.

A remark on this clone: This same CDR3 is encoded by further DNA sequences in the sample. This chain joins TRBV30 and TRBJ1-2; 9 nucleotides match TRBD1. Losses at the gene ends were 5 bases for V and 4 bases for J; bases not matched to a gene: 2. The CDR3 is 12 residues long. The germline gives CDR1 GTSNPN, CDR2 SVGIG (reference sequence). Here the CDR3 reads CAWGQGSYGYTF. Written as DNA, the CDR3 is TGTGCCTGGGGACAGGGGAGCTATGGCTACACCTTC.

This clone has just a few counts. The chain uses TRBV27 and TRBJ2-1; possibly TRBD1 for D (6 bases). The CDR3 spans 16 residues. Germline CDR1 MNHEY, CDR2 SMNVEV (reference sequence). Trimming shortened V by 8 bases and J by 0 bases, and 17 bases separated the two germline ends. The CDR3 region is CASLQTGRGSYNEQFF. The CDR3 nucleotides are TGTGCCAGCCTTCAGACAGGCCGGGGCTCCTACAATGAGCAGTTCTTC.

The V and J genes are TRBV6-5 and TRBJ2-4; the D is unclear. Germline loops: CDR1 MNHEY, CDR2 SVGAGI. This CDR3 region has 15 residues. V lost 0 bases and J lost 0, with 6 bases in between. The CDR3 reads CASSYSQTAKNIQYF. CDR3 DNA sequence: TGTGCCAGCAGTTACTCGCAAACAGCCAAAAACATTCAGTACTTC.

CDR3 sequence reads: CATSRGQGGFGYGYTF. The CDR3 DNA follows: TGTGCCACCAGCAGAGGACAGGGCGGGTTTGGTTATGGCTACACCTTC. This chain joins TRBV15 and TRBJ1-2, with TRBD1 matching 7 bases. The CDR3 has 16 residues. V lost 1 base to trimming and J lost 5 bases; unmatched junction nucleotides: 10. CDR1 is LNHNV, CDR2 YYDKDF, per germline (reference sequence).

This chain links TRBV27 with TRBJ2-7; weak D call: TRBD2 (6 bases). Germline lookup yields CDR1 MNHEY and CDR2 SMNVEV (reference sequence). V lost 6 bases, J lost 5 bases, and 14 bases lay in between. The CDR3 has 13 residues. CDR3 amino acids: CASSPLGGDEQYF. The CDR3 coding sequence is TGTGCCAGCAGCCCTCTGGGGGGTGACGAGCAGTACTTC.

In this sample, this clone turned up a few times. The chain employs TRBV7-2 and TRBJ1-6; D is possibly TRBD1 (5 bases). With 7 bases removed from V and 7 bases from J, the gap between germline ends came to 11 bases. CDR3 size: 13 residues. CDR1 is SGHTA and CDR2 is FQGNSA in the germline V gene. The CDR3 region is CASTQNRNSPLHF. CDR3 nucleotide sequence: TGTGCCAGCACGCAGAACAGGAATTCACCCCTCCACTTT.

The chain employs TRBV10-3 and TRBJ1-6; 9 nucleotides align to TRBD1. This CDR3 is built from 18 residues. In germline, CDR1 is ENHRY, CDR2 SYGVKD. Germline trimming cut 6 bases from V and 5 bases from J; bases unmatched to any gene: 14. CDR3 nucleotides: TGTGCCATCAGGGCCGGGACAGGGCGGCAAAAAGATAATTCACCCCTCCACTTT. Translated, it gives CAIRAGTGRQKDNSPLHF.

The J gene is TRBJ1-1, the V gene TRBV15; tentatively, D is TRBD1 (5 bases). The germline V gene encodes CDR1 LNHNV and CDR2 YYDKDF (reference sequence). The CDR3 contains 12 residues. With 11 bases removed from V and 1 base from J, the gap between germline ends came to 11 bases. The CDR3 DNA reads TGTGCCGCGGGGGGAGCGAACACTGAAGCTTTCTTT. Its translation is CAAGGANTEAFF.

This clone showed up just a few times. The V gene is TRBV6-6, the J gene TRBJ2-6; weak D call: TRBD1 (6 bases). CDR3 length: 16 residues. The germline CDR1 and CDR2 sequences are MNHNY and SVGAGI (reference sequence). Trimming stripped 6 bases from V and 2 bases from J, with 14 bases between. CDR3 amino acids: CASRRPQGPGANVLTF. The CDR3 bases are TGTGCCAGCAGACGCCCCCAGGGGCCTGGGGCCAACGTCCTGACTTTC.

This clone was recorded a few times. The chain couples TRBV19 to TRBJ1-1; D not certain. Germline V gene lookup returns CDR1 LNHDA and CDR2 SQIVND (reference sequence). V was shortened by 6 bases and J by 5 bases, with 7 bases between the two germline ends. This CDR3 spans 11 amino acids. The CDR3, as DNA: TGTGCCAGTAGGCTACAGACTGAAGCTTTCTTT. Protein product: CASRLQTEAFF. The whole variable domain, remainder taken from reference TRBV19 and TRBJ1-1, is DGGITQSPKYLFRKEGQNVTLSCEQNLNHDAMYWYRQDPGQGLRLIYYSQIVNDFQKGDIAEGYSVSREKKESFPLTVTSAQKNPTAFYLCASRLQTEAFFGQGTRLTVV.

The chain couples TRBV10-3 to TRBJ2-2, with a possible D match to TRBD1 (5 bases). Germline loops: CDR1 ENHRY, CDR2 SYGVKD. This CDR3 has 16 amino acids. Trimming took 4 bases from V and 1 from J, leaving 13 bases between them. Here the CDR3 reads CAISGRGHLNTGELFF. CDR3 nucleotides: TGTGCCATCAGTGGTAGAGGACACCTGAACACCGGGGAGCTGTTTTTT.

The CDR3 region is CASSRPGSNQPQHF. The CDR3, as DNA: TGCGCCAGCAGTCGTCCGGGGAGCAATCAGCCCCAGCATTTT. V and J are TRBV4-1 and TRBJ1-5; D is undetermined. Germline lookup yields CDR1 MGHRA and CDR2 YSYEKL. Between the trimmed V and J ends, which lost 6 bases and 1 base, there was a span of 10 bases. CDR3 length: 14 amino acids.

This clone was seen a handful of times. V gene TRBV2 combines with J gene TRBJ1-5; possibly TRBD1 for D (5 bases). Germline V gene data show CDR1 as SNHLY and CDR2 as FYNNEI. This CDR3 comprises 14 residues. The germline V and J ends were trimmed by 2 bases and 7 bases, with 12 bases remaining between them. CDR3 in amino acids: CASSETTVRQPQHF. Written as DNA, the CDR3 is TGTGCCAGCAGTGAAACGACAGTTCGACAGCCCCAGCATTTT.

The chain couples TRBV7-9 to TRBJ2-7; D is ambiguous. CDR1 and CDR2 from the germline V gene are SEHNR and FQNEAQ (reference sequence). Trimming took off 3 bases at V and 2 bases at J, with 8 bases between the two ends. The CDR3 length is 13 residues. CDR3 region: CASSFGVTYEQYF. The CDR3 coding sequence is TGTGCCAGCAGCTTTGGGGTCACCTACGAGCAGTACTTC.

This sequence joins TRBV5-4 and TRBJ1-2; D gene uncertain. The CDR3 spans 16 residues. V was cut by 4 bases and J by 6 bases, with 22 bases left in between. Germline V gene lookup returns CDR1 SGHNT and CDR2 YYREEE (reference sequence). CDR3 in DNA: TGTGCCAGCAGCCTCTCCAACGGGCTTAGAGGAAATGGCTACACCTTC. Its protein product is CASSLSNGLRGNGYTF.

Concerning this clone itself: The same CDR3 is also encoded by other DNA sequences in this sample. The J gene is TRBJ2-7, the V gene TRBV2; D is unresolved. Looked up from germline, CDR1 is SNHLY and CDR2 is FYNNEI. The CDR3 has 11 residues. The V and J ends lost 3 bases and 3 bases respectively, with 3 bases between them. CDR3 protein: CASSEGYEQYF. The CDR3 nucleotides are TGTGCCAGCAGTGAGGGCTACGAGCAGTACTTC.

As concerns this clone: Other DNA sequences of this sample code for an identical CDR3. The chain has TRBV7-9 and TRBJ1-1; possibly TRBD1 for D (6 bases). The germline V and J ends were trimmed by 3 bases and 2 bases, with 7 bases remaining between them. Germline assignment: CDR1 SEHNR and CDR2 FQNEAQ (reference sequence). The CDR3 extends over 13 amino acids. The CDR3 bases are TGTGCCAGCAGCTTTGGGGGCAACACTGAAGCTTTCTTT. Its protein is CASSFGGNTEAFF.

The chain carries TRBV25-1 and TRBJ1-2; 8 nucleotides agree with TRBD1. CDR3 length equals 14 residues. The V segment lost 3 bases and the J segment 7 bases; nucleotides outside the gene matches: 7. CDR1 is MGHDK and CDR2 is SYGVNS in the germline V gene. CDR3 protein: CASSEAGQGGGYTF. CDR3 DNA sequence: TGTGCCAGCAGTGAGGCTGGACAGGGAGGTGGCTACACCTTC.